The source of this T cell receptor (beta chain) is a study of T-cell memory formation after mild COVID-19. Study findings and constraints: CD8+ contracting clones occupied EMRA, while CD4+ ones occupied mainly CM and EM.

V was shortened by 2 bases and J by 1 base, with 9 bases between the two germline ends. Germline CDR1 and CDR2: SGHRS and YFSETQ. This CDR3 has 14 residues. TCR alpha and TCR beta cDNA libraries carrying sample barcodes and UMIs were produced by 5'RACE using constant-segment primers. TCRdb itself ran the 5' RACE reads through MiXCR, one entry per CDR3 protein. This table has 70,000 to 100,000 distinct CDR3 sequences, less than 15% appearing once. About this clonotype itself: No antigen is known for it.

Sequenced: PBMCs or a T cell subset sorted from them (not recorded which). The rearrangement links TRBV5-1 to TRBJ2-5; D is ambiguous. This sequence originates from a man younger than 35 who had mild COVID-19 (a few samples of this study predate the infection). Cell type and time point are not known. The CDR3 loop reads CASSLRRFQETQYF. The CDR3 region has the DNA TGCGCCAGCAGCTTAAGACGGTTCCAAGAGACCCAGTACTTC.